This T cell receptor beta chain was captured in a study of blood T cell repertoires in COVID-19. In the study overall: Whether acute or convalescent, the COVID-19 samples came from the United States, Italy and Spain. From T cells, B-cell-depleted T cells, or PBMCs came the material, which was cDNA or gDNA.

Per the authors' pipeline: Amplifying reference gene primers gave estimates of nucleated cell counts. The repertoire was sequenced with immunoSEQ multiplex PCR; TCRdb's copy has only in-frame clones and lacks some. The V and J calls and the clone size are those of that table, but D and trimming were determined from the DNA. The sample lists around 200,000 clones, 85% to 90% occurring once. V shed 0 bases, J shed 7 bases, and the junction held 6 bases outside the gene matches. Per the germline V gene, CDR1 is SGHRS and CDR2 is YFSETQ. The CDR3 has 15 residues. The chain uses TRBV5-1 and TRBJ1-2; TRBD1 matches 10 bases. The sample was peripheral blood. The TCR was taken from a man younger than 35 with active or convalescent COVID-19. The CDR3 protein is CASSLASGTGAGYTF. Here the CDR3 DNA reads TGCGCCAGCAGCTTGGCTTCCGGGACAGGGGCTGGCTACACCTTC.